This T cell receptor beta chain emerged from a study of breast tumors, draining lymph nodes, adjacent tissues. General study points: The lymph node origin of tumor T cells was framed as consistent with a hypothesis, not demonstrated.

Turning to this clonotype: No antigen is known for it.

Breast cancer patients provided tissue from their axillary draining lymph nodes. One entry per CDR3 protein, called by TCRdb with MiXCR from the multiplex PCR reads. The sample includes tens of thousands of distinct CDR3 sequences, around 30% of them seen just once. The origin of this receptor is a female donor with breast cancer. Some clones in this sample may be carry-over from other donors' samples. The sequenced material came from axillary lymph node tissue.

CDR3 sequence reads: CAWSVVAGRGTQYF. The CDR3 region has the DNA TGTGCCTGGAGTGTCGTTGCAGGCCGGGGGACCCAGTACTTC. V is TRBV30 and J is TRBJ2-5, with D possibly matching TRBD2 (5 bases). This CDR3 is built from 14 residues. Germline values: CDR1 GTSNPN, CDR2 SVGIG (reference sequence). Between the trimmed V and J ends, which lost 0 bases and 7 bases, there was a span of 15 bases.